Sequencing of this T cell receptor (beta chain) was carried out in a study of cytomegalovirus exposure and HLA in healthy donors. A roughly 130-subject validation cohort, separate from the approximately 720-subject first cohort, supplied the donors. Germline V gene lookup returns CDR1 SGHRS and CDR2 YFSETQ. This CDR3 comprises 16 residues. J was trimmed by 5 bases and V by 4 bases; bases with no gene match: 9. Produced via immunoSEQ multiplex PCR; TCRdb's table is partial and in-frame only. The data contain some 140,000 clones, around 85% of them singletons. The sample taken for sequencing was PBMCs. The gene calls are TRBV5-1 and TRBJ2-2, with TRBD1 identical over 9 bases. This clonotype was obtained from a man between 18 and 35 years old in good health and CMV-seronegative. The CDR3 DNA reads as TGCGCCAGCAGCCCCAGGCCGGACAGGGGTACCGGGGAGCTGTTTTTT. Protein sequence: CASSPRPDRGTGELFF.